This paragraph reports one T cell receptor beta chain. V lost 7 bases, J lost 2 bases, and 4 bases stayed unmatched. The germline gives CDR1 SNHLY, CDR2 FYNNEI. This CDR3 comprises 13 residues. The table came from immunoSEQ multiplex PCR; TCRdb's copy has only in-frame clones and leaves some out. Seen here are around 56,000 clones, 79% observed once, and the top ten hold approximately 1%. This sample is drawn from a study of OX40 agonist ivuxolimab in advanced cancers. This TCR came from an adult with an advanced solid tumor such as melanoma, head and neck, liver or kidney cancer. The sequencing here drew on CD4+ or CD8+ T cells sorted from blood, taken in a trial of the OX40 agonist ivuxolimab. The chain combines TRBV2 with TRBJ1-2, with 7 bases fitting TRBD1. In DNA form, the CDR3 reads TGTGCCAGCACGGGACAGATAAACTATGGCTACACCTTC. This codes for CASTGQINYGYTF.